This T cell receptor beta chain was identified in a study of T cell responses to AZD1222 COVID-19 vaccine. A note on this clone: Its target is not known.

Study findings and constraints: Reportedly, close to half of spike-specific TCRs are directed against unmutated variant regions.

Repertoires were generated with immunoSEQ multiplex PCR, while TCRdb's copy carries only in-frame clones and drops some. The sample holds roughly 150,000 clones; over 90% are singletons and the top ten take 2.3%. The receptor was derived from an adult in good health. The specimen comprised peripheral blood, sampled on day 0 of AZD1222 vaccination.

The CDR3 DNA reads as TGTGCCACCAGGCGGACAGGGGGGAATTCACCCCTCCACTTT. Translating gives CATRRTGGNSPLHF. V usage is TRBV15 and J usage is TRBJ1-6, with 10 bases lining up with TRBD1. In germline, CDR1 is LNHNV, CDR2 YYDKDF (reference sequence). V was clipped by 6 bases and J by 7 bases; unmatched bases: 3. CDR3 length equals 14 residues.